Listed below are T cell receptor beta chains from one sample, sequenced in a study of cytomegalovirus exposure and HLA in healthy donors. Clones were sequenced by immunoSEQ multiplex PCR, and TCRdb holds only the in-frame ones, with some missing. This repertoire shows roughly 80,000 clones, roughly 73% found once; its top ten account for about 16%. Sample: PBMCs. These receptors all stem from a woman in her 40s in good health and CMV-seropositive. Each CDR3 is given with its conserved first and last residue. The order of the fields is clone size, J gene, D gene, V gene, CDR3 protein, CDR3 DNA. D genes are given only for firm matches. Only part of the rows carry a size: once, few, many, or a class if the clone is expanded.

. | TRBJ2-3 | . | TRBV28 | CASSSGSATTADTQYF | TGTGCCAGCAGTTCCGGCTCGGCTACGACTGCAGATACGCAGTATTTT
. | TRBJ1-1 | TRBD1 | TRBV7-9 | CASSSGQGGRAFF | TGTGCCAGCAGCTCGGGACAGGGAGGAAGGGCTTTCTTT
. | TRBJ2-2 | . | TRBV5-6 | CASSGRTGRGGELFF | TGTGCCAGCAGCGGCCGGACAGGGAGGGGCGGGGAGCTGTTTTTT
. | TRBJ1-1 | . | TRBV6-5 | CASTRERNTEAFF | TGTGCCAGCACGAGGGAGCGGAACACTGAAGCTTTCTTT
few | TRBJ1-1 | . | TRBV25-1 | CASSESQGVTEAFF | TGTGCCAGCAGTGAATCACAGGGCGTAACTGAAGCTTTCTTT
few | TRBJ1-2 | TRBD1 | TRBV6-4 | CASSETQGPYGYTF | TGTGCCAGCAGTGAGACACAGGGGCCTTATGGCTACACCTTC
. | TRBJ1-1 | TRBD1 | TRBV6-5 | CASLPGTGEAFF | TGTGCCAGCCTTCCAGGGACAGGGGAAGCTTTCTTT
. | TRBJ1-3 | . | TRBV30 | CAWSLGAGNTIYF | TGTGCCTGGAGTTTAGGGGCTGGAAACACCATATATTTT
. | TRBJ1-4 | TRBD1 | TRBV10-3 | CAIRPGTGNEKLFF | TGTGCCATCAGACCCGGGACAGGCAATGAAAAACTGTTTTTT
. | TRBJ1-1 | . | TRBV30 | CTCFFNTEAFF | TGTACCTGCTTCTTTAACACTGAAGCTTTCTTT
. | TRBJ2-1 | TRBD1 | TRBV30 | CAWSGTGSGQFF | TGTGCCTGGAGTGGGACAGGGTCGGGGCAGTTCTTC
. | TRBJ1-5 | . | TRBV7-2 | CASSWRGGSNQPQHF | TGTGCCAGCAGCTGGCGCGGGGGCTCGAATCAGCCCCAGCATTTT
. | TRBJ2-1 | . | TRBV5-6 | CASSLGQPYNEQFF | TGTGCCAGCAGCCTCGGACAGCCCTACAATGAGCAGTTCTTC
. | TRBJ1-5 | . | TRBV5-1 | CASSPGQPNQPQHF | TGCGCCAGCTCCCCTGGACAGCCGAATCAGCCCCAGCATTTT
. | TRBJ1-2 | . | TRBV20-1 | CSATSGYTF | TGCAGTGCTACCTCCGGCTACACCTTC
. | TRBJ2-1 | . | TRBV4-1 | CASSQVVTKNNEQFF | TGCGCCAGCAGCCAAGTCGTGACTAAAAACAATGAGCAGTTCTTC
. | TRBJ1-5 | . | TRBV6-5 | CASSYSYRDSNQPQHF | TGTGCCAGCAGTTACTCTTACAGAGATAGCAATCAGCCCCAGCATTTT
. | TRBJ2-5 | TRBD2 | TRBV2 | CASSISTWTGREATQYF | TGTGCCAGCAGCATATCAACCTGGACCGGACGGGAGGCGACCCAGTACTTC
. | TRBJ1-4 | . | TRBV5-6 | CASRLLTGATNEKLFF | TGTGCCAGCAGACTACTGACCGGTGCAACTAATGAAAAACTGTTTTTT
. | TRBJ1-2 | TRBD1 | TRBV6-6 | CASSSSTGTALF | TGTGCCAGCAGTTCGTCAACCGGGACAGCCCTCTTC
. | TRBJ1-4 | TRBD1 | TRBV18 | CASSGQSTNEKLFF | TGTGCCAGCTCGGGACAGTCAACTAATGAAAAACTGTTTTTT
. | TRBJ2-6 | TRBD1 | TRBV7-8 | CASSSGTGRPLGNVLTF | TGTGCCAGCAGCTCCGGGACAGGGCGTCCGTTGGGCAACGTCCTGACTTTC
. | TRBJ2-3 | TRBD2 | TRBV5-1 | CASSLQGTSGMDTQYF | TGCGCCAGCAGCTTGCAGGGGACTAGCGGAATGGATACGCAGTATTTT
. | TRBJ2-2 | TRBD1 | TRBV7-9 | CASSPGDRGRLAGELFF | TGTGCCAGCAGCCCTGGGGACAGGGGGCGTTTAGCCGGGGAGCTGTTTTTT
. | TRBJ1-3 | TRBD1 | TRBV9 | CASSPLPDRARGNTIYF | TGTGCCAGCAGCCCACTACCCGACAGGGCGAGAGGAAACACCATATATTTT